Below are 11 T cell receptor beta chains sequenced from a single sample in a study of OX40 agonist ivuxolimab in advanced cancers. Measured with immunoSEQ multiplex PCR; TCRdb has only the in-frame clones, and not every one. Here the sample spans some 70,000 clones, around 80% being singletons. This specimen was CD4+ or CD8+ T cells sorted from blood, taken in a trial of the OX40 agonist ivuxolimab. The receptors here all came from an adult with an advanced solid tumor such as melanoma, head and neck, liver or kidney cancer.

The rearrangement uses TRBV28 and TRBJ2-7; TRBD1 matches 10 bases. Germline assignment: CDR1 MDHEN and CDR2 SYDVKM. Trimming removed 6 bases from V and 6 bases from J; junction bases left unmatched: 8. The CDR3 is 14 residues long. The CDR3 coding sequence is TGTGCCAGCAGCCGACAGGGGGCTGTAGGCGAGCAGTACTTC. Amino acid sequence: CASSRQGAVGEQYF.

This clone was seen only once. The chain links TRBV5-8 to TRBJ1-1, with D possibly being TRBD1 (6 bases). Germline CDR1 reads SGHTS; CDR2 reads YDEGEE. This CDR3 has 15 amino acids. Trimming removed 2 bases at V and 0 bases at J, with 11 bases between. The CDR3 is CASSLGGLVNTEAFF. The CDR3 DNA reads TGTGCCAGCAGCTTAGGGGGGTTGGTGAACACTGAAGCTTTCTTT.

This chain uses TRBV4-2 with TRBJ2-2; tentatively, D is TRBD1 or TRBD2 (5 bases each). CDR1 LGHNA and CDR2 YNFKEQ come from the germline V gene. The CDR3 covers 15 residues. Trimming cost V 5 bases and J 1 base, with 11 bases left between them. The CDR3 nucleotides read TGTGCCAGCAGCTTGGGGACGGTGAACACCGGGGAGCTGTTTTTT. This encodes CASSLGTVNTGELFF.

This clone occurred once. The chain recombines TRBV28 with TRBJ2-2; perhaps D is TRBD1 or TRBD2 (5 bases each). Trimming shortened V by 5 bases and J by 6 bases, and 28 bases separated the two germline ends. The CDR3 loop spans 19 amino acids. Per germline, CDR1 MDHEN and CDR2 SYDVKM. DNA for the CDR3: TGTGCCAGCAGTCCGGGGTTGTGGGGCTTGACGGATGGTTCCGGGGAGCTGTTTTTT. Translation: CASSPGLWGLTDGSGELFF.

The chain recombines TRBV2 with TRBJ2-3; D possibly corresponds to TRBD2 (6 bases). The V end lost 4 bases, the J end lost 3 bases, and 14 bases lay between the germline ends. There are 15 residues in the CDR3. Germline CDR1 SNHLY, CDR2 FYNNEI. The CDR3, as DNA: TGTGCCAGCAGTGCCCTTTACGGAGGGACAGATACGCAGTATTTT. This gives the protein CASSALYGGTDTQYF.

The chain joins TRBV6-1 to TRBJ2-1; 9 bases fit TRBD1. CDR1 and CDR2 (germline): MNHNS, SASEGT. Germline trimming cut 5 bases from V and 13 bases from J; bases unmatched to any gene: 9. The CDR3 sequence is 13 residues long. The CDR3 DNA sequence: TGTGCCAGCAGTCTCCAGGGACAGGGCCTACAGTTCTTC. It encodes CASSLQGQGLQFF.

Only a few counts were recorded for this clone. The rearrangement links TRBV11-2 to TRBJ1-1, with 7 bases identical to TRBD1. Germline trimming cut 7 bases from V and 5 bases from J; bases unmatched to any gene: 7. Germline loops: CDR1 SGHAT, CDR2 FQNNGV. This CDR3 has 13 amino acids. The CDR3 region has the DNA TGTGCCAGCACCCCACAGGGGAATACTGAAGCTTTCTTT. Encoded protein: CASTPQGNTEAFF.

This clone was picked up a small number of times. The rearrangement links TRBV10-3 to TRBJ2-2; 7 bases are shared with TRBD2. The germline V gene encodes CDR1 ENHRY and CDR2 SYGVKD. V dropped 11 bases and J dropped 4; count of bases not matched to a gene: 10. This CDR3 spans 14 amino acids. CDR3 in amino acids: CASARAGSTGELFF. The CDR3 DNA is TGTGCCTCGGCGCGAGCGGGATCCACCGGGGAGCTGTTTTTT.

V and J are TRBV11-2 and TRBJ2-2, with D maybe TRBD1 (5 bases). V lost 1 base to trimming and J lost 5 bases, with 17 bases between them. CDR1 and CDR2 (germline): SGHAT, FQNNGV. This CDR3 has 17 amino acids. The CDR3 nucleotides are TGTGCCAGCAGCTTAGTGGGGCCCGCGACTCTTACCGGGGAGCTGTTTTTT. The encoded protein is CASSLVGPATLTGELFF.

This chain joins TRBV4-1 and TRBJ1-2; D remains ambiguous. Deletions cut 1 base from V and 4 bases from J, with 10 bases between. Germline CDR1 reads MGHRA; CDR2 reads YSYEKL. This CDR3 has 14 amino acids. CDR3 protein: CASSQGSSRYGYTF. CDR3 nucleotide sequence: TGCGCCAGCAGCCAAGGTTCCAGCCGCTATGGCTACACCTTC.

To note about this clone: No conserved phenylalanine or tryptophan ends this CDR3, so it is likely a read error. The limits of the CDR3 on the DNA are not certain, so only TCRdb's listed CDR3 is given. V usage is TRBV21-1 and J usage is TRBJ1-1. TRBV21-1 is a pseudogene segment. The CDR3 has 10 residues if both end residues are counted. CDR3 sequence reads: CASSIHTDFM.